This T cell receptor beta chain is drawn from a study of T cells after yellow fever vaccination. The V gene's germline CDR1 is SGHKS and CDR2 YYEKEE (reference sequence). The CDR3 is 17 amino acids. The V segment lost 2 bases and the J segment 0 bases; nucleotides outside the gene matches: 5. TCRdb re-analysed the 5' RACE reads in MiXCR, keeping a single row per CDR3 protein. Among hundreds of thousands of distinct CDR3 sequences listed, roughly 13% were seen once. The sequenced sample was PBMCs, obtained on the day of the yellow fever booster vaccination. This rearrangement joins TRBV5-5 to TRBJ1-6, with 7 bases aligning to TRBD1. This TCR came from a man aged 30 to 45 who received the YFV17D yellow fever vaccine. The CDR3 DNA reads TGTGCCAGCAGCTTTCGACAGGGAAGCTCCTATAATTCACCCCTCCACTTT. This gives the protein CASSFRQGSSYNSPLHF.